Listed below are T cell receptor beta chains from one sample, sequenced in a study of cytomegalovirus exposure and HLA in healthy donors. Only in-frame clones appear in the TCRdb table, and some are missing; sequencing was by immunoSEQ multiplex PCR. The sample shows fewer than 200,000 clones, over 70% of them seen only once. The sequenced sample was PBMCs. The origin of the receptors is a woman aged 45-65 years in good health and CMV-seropositive. The CDR3 runs from the conserved cysteine through the conserved F or W. Each record gives: V gene, D gene, clone size, CDR3 length, J gene, CDR3 protein, CDR3 DNA. D genes are given only for firm matches. Only some rows state a clone size, as once, few, many or a class for expanded clones.

v_gene: TRBV11-2; d_gene: TRBD1; abundance: -; len: 13; j_gene: TRBJ1-2; CDR3aa: CASSFGQGRGYTF; CDR3nt: TGTGCCAGCAGCTTCGGACAGGGGCGGGGCTACACCTTC
v_gene: TRBV5-1; d_gene: TRBD1; abundance: -; len: 15; j_gene: TRBJ2-7; CDR3aa: CASSFGQGPLYEQYF; CDR3nt: TGCGCCAGCAGCTTTGGACAGGGGCCCCTCTACGAGCAGTACTTC
v_gene: TRBV20-1; d_gene: -; abundance: -; len: 11; j_gene: TRBJ2-1; CDR3aa: CSANRGNEQFF; CDR3nt: TGCAGTGCTAACCGAGGGAATGAGCAGTTCTTC
v_gene: TRBV11-2; d_gene: -; abundance: -; len: 13; j_gene: TRBJ1-2; CDR3aa: CASSLVQGWGYTF; CDR3nt: TGTGCCAGCAGCTTAGTTCAGGGATGGGGCTACACCTTC
v_gene: TRBV10-3; d_gene: TRBD1; abundance: few; len: 15; j_gene: TRBJ2-3; CDR3aa: CAISTGQGASDTQYF; CDR3nt: TGTGCCATCTCGACAGGACAGGGGGCATCAGATACGCAGTATTTT
v_gene: TRBV5-4; d_gene: -; abundance: -; len: 16; j_gene: TRBJ1-1; CDR3aa: CASSKGAGYTSTEAFF; CDR3nt: TGTGCCAGCAGCAAAGGGGCGGGGTACACCTCGACTGAAGCTTTCTTT
v_gene: TRBV6-5; d_gene: -; abundance: -; len: 16; j_gene: TRBJ1-2; CDR3aa: CASSYSDGGESYGYTF; CDR3nt: TGTGCCAGCAGTTACTCCGACGGGGGAGAGAGTTATGGCTACACCTTC
v_gene: TRBV19; d_gene: -; abundance: few; len: 15; j_gene: TRBJ2-7; CDR3aa: CASSMRATRYYEQYF; CDR3nt: TGTGCCAGTAGTATGCGGGCTACCCGATACTACGAGCAGTACTTC
v_gene: TRBV19; d_gene: -; abundance: -; len: 15; j_gene: TRBJ2-2; CDR3aa: CASSIRGTDTGELFF; CDR3nt: TGTGCCAGTAGTATTAGGGGTACGGACACCGGGGAGCTGTTTTTT
v_gene: TRBV30; d_gene: -; abundance: -; len: 15; j_gene: TRBJ1-1; CDR3aa: CAWSVPRPSNTEAFF; CDR3nt: TGTGCCTGGAGTGTTCCACGACCTAGCAACACTGAAGCTTTCTTT
v_gene: TRBV6-1; d_gene: -; abundance: few; len: 15; j_gene: TRBJ1-1; CDR3aa: CASSEAQGFNTEAFF; CDR3nt: TGTGCCAGCAGTGAAGCGCAGGGGTTTAACACTGAAGCTTTCTTT
v_gene: TRBV7-9; d_gene: TRBD1; abundance: -; len: 16; j_gene: TRBJ1-2; CDR3aa: CASSRPGTGTGYGYTF; CDR3nt: TGTGCCAGCAGCCGTCCCGGGACAGGGACTGGCTATGGCTACACCTTC
v_gene: TRBV6-4; d_gene: -; abundance: -; len: 15; j_gene: TRBJ2-4; CDR3aa: CASREYREAKNIQYF; CDR3nt: TGTGCCAGCAGAGAATACAGGGAAGCCAAAAACATTCAGTACTTC
v_gene: TRBV29-1; d_gene: -; abundance: -; len: 10; j_gene: TRBJ1-1; CDR3aa: CSVYNTEAFF; CDR3nt: TGCAGCGTATATAACACTGAAGCTTTCTTT
v_gene: TRBV7-8; d_gene: -; abundance: -; len: 13; j_gene: TRBJ1-1; CDR3aa: CASSFSLNTEAFF; CDR3nt: TGTGCCAGCAGCTTTTCTCTTAACACTGAAGCTTTCTTT
v_gene: TRBV4-2; d_gene: TRBD2; abundance: -; len: 15; j_gene: TRBJ2-1; CDR3aa: CASRLGLADYNEQFF; CDR3nt: TGTGCCAGCAGGCTAGGACTAGCGGATTACAATGAGCAGTTCTTC
v_gene: TRBV9; d_gene: -; abundance: once; len: 15; j_gene: TRBJ1-4; CDR3aa: CASSVSGQLNEKLFF; CDR3nt: TGTGCCAGCAGCGTAAGCGGTCAGCTTAATGAAAAACTGTTTTTT
v_gene: TRBV7-9; d_gene: TRBD1; abundance: -; len: 13; j_gene: TRBJ1-2; CDR3aa: CASSVDRVYSYTF; CDR3nt: TGTGCCAGCAGCGTCGACAGGGTATATAGCTACACCTTC
v_gene: TRBV2; d_gene: TRBD1; abundance: -; len: 14; j_gene: TRBJ1-2; CDR3aa: CASTNDRVHYGYTF; CDR3nt: TGTGCCAGCACCAACGACAGGGTGCACTATGGCTACACCTTC
v_gene: TRBV30; d_gene: -; abundance: -; len: 13; j_gene: TRBJ1-2; CDR3aa: CAWSGTFEYGYTF; CDR3nt: TGTGCCTGGAGTGGGACATTCGAGTATGGCTACACCTTC
v_gene: TRBV6-1; d_gene: -; abundance: once; len: 15; j_gene: TRBJ1-5; CDR3aa: CASSVWTDSNQPQHF; CDR3nt: TGTGCCAGCAGTGTTTGGACTGATAGCAATCAGCCCCAGCATTTT
v_gene: TRBV11-3; d_gene: -; abundance: -; len: 12; j_gene: TRBJ2-7; CDR3aa: CASSSGTYEQYF; CDR3nt: TGTGCCAGCAGCTCAGGGACCTACGAGCAGTACTTC
v_gene: TRBV5-6; d_gene: -; abundance: once; len: 15; j_gene: TRBJ2-3; CDR3aa: CASSFGATGTDTQYF; CDR3nt: TGTGCCAGCAGCTTTGGGGCGACAGGCACAGATACGCAGTATTTT
v_gene: TRBV6-1; d_gene: -; abundance: -; len: 15; j_gene: TRBJ1-5; CDR3aa: CASSDSQARNQPQHF; CDR3nt: TGTGCCAGCAGTGACTCGCAGGCCCGCAATCAGCCCCAGCATTTT
v_gene: TRBV30; d_gene: -; abundance: few; len: 15; j_gene: TRBJ1-1; CDR3aa: CAWAQSSPLNTEAFF; CDR3nt: TGTGCCTGGGCACAAAGTTCCCCCCTTAACACTGAAGCTTTCTTT
v_gene: TRBV6-1; d_gene: TRBD1; abundance: -; len: 14; j_gene: TRBJ2-3; CDR3aa: CASSADRMADTQYF; CDR3nt: TGTGCCAGCAGTGCGGACAGGATGGCAGATACGCAGTATTTT
v_gene: TRBV15; d_gene: -; abundance: few; len: 15; j_gene: TRBJ1-3; CDR3aa: CATSREQGGGNTIYF; CDR3nt: TGTGCCACCAGCAGAGAGCAGGGAGGGGGAAACACCATATATTTT
v_gene: TRBV6-5; d_gene: TRBD2; abundance: -; len: 16; j_gene: TRBJ2-2; CDR3aa: CASSYSRIAGAGELFF; CDR3nt: TGTGCCAGCAGTTACTCGAGGATAGCGGGGGCCGGGGAGCTGTTTTTT
v_gene: TRBV2; d_gene: -; abundance: few; len: 16; j_gene: TRBJ1-5; CDR3aa: CASSEGLSGYGKPQHF; CDR3nt: TGTGCCAGCAGTGAAGGGTTATCAGGGTATGGCAAGCCCCAGCATTTT
v_gene: TRBV2; d_gene: -; abundance: -; len: 14; j_gene: TRBJ1-5; CDR3aa: CASSDRGSNQPQHF; CDR3nt: TGTGCCAGCAGTGACAGGGGCAGCAATCAGCCCCAGCATTTT
v_gene: TRBV19; d_gene: -; abundance: -; len: 16; j_gene: TRBJ2-2; CDR3aa: CASSRPTNANTGELFF; CDR3nt: TGTGCCAGTAGTAGACCGACAAATGCGAACACCGGGGAGCTGTTTTTT
v_gene: TRBV6-5; d_gene: -; abundance: -; len: 16; j_gene: TRBJ2-3; CDR3aa: CASSYSVGGAEDTQYF; CDR3nt: TGTGCCAGCAGTTACTCGGTGGGGGGAGCTGAAGATACGCAGTATTTT
v_gene: TRBV6-1; d_gene: -; abundance: -; len: 14; j_gene: TRBJ2-3; CDR3aa: CASTVGPITDTQYF; CDR3nt: TGTGCCAGCACCGTGGGCCCGATAACAGATACGCAGTATTTT
v_gene: TRBV7-8; d_gene: TRBD1; abundance: -; len: 18; j_gene: TRBJ1-1; CDR3aa: CASSLGRRAGGANTEAFF; CDR3nt: TGTGCCAGCAGCTTAGGAAGGCGGGCAGGGGGCGCGAACACTGAAGCTTTCTTT
v_gene: TRBV5-4; d_gene: -; abundance: -; len: 13; j_gene: TRBJ2-3; CDR3aa: CASSWEGGRTQYF; CDR3nt: TGTGCCAGCAGCTGGGAGGGGGGACGAACGCAGTATTTT
v_gene: TRBV7-2; d_gene: -; abundance: -; len: 15; j_gene: TRBJ1-3; CDR3aa: CASSLRLISGNTIYF; CDR3nt: TGTGCCAGCAGCCTCCGACTGATCTCTGGAAACACCATATATTTT
v_gene: TRBV30; d_gene: -; abundance: once; len: 13; j_gene: TRBJ1-1; CDR3aa: CAWSVGGDTEAFF; CDR3nt: TGTGCCTGGAGTGTAGGGGGGGACACTGAAGCTTTCTTT
v_gene: TRBV9; d_gene: -; abundance: -; len: 15; j_gene: TRBJ2-3; CDR3aa: CASSVWAGATDTQYF; CDR3nt: TGTGCCAGCAGCGTATGGGCGGGGGCCACAGATACGCAGTATTTT
v_gene: TRBV6-5; d_gene: TRBD2; abundance: few; len: 16; j_gene: TRBJ2-1; CDR3aa: CASSSTSGGAYNEQFF; CDR3nt: TGTGCCAGCAGTTCCACTAGCGGGGGGGCCTACAATGAGCAGTTCTTC
v_gene: TRBV5-1; d_gene: -; abundance: -; len: 14; j_gene: TRBJ1-1; CDR3aa: CASSLRGGRAEAFF; CDR3nt: TGCGCCAGCAGCTTGCGGGGGGGTCGGGCTGAAGCTTTCTTT